Below, 6 T cell receptor beta chains from the same sample are listed, as sequenced in a study of T cell responses to AZD1222 COVID-19 vaccine. Libraries were prepared by immunoSEQ multiplex PCR; TCRdb keeps only in-frame clonotypes and omits some of them. Here the sample spans some 110,000 clones, around 94% being singletons. The sample here was peripheral blood, taken on day 0 of AZD1222 vaccination. These receptor sequences come from an adult in good health.

The rearrangement joins TRBV10-3 to TRBJ2-5; 10 bases align to TRBD1. The CDR3 is made up of 15 amino acids. CDR1 is ENHRY and CDR2 is SYGVKD in the germline V gene. After removal of 7 bases from V and 0 bases from J, the junction contained 5 bases not matched to a gene. The DNA for the CDR3 is TGTGCCATCAAAAACGGACAGGGGGACCAAGAGACCCAGTACTTC. Its translation: CAIKNGQGDQETQYF.

The rearrangement uses TRBV5-1 and TRBJ2-7; 8 positions agree with TRBD2. In germline, CDR1 is SGHRS, CDR2 YFSETQ. There are 16 residues in the CDR3. The junction had 14 bases not matched to a gene; V was cut back by 4 bases and J by 5 bases. The CDR3 sequence is CASSPSGSAPGNEQYV. The CDR3 DNA reads TGCGCCAGCAGCCCTAGCGGGTCCGCCCCCGGGAACGAGCAGTACGTC.

V and J are TRBV12-3 or TRBV12-4 and TRBJ1-2; maybe TRBD1 (6 bases). Trimming took 5 bases from V and 7 from J, leaving 11 bases between them. There are 12 residues in the CDR3. For the CDR3, the DNA is TGTGCCAGCAGTATCCCCAGGGGTGGCTACACCTTC. Residues: CASSIPRGGYTF.

The chain has TRBV6-1 and TRBJ1-5, with unresolved D. Germline CDR1 MNHNS, CDR2 SASEGT. Trimming cost V 1 base and J 3 bases, with 10 bases left between them. The CDR3 totals 15 residues. CDR3 loop: CASSEDWADNQPQHF. The DNA of the CDR3 is TGTGCCAGCAGTGAAGACTGGGCGGACAATCAGCCCCAGCATTTT.

This clone was picked up one time. V is TRBV7-2 and J is TRBJ2-7; a weak D match, TRBD1 (5 bases). The CDR3 runs 13 residues. Between the trimmed V and J ends, which lost 5 bases and 4 bases, there was a span of 12 bases. The germline V gene has CDR1 SGHTA and CDR2 FQGNSA. As DNA, the CDR3 is TGTGCCAGCAGCGCCGGAAGGGGTTACGAGCAGTACTTC. As protein: CASSAGRGYEQYF.

The chain carries TRBV5-6 and TRBJ2-3; D is tentatively TRBD1 or TRBD2 (6 bases each). Looked up from germline, CDR1 is SGHDT and CDR2 is YYEEEE. V was pared by 1 base and J by 3 bases, with 21 bases between. This CDR3 comprises 18 residues. CDR3: CASSLFTIGGGVTDTQYF. The CDR3, as DNA: TGTGCCAGCAGCTTGTTTACTATAGGGGGAGGTGTGACAGATACGCAGTATTTT.